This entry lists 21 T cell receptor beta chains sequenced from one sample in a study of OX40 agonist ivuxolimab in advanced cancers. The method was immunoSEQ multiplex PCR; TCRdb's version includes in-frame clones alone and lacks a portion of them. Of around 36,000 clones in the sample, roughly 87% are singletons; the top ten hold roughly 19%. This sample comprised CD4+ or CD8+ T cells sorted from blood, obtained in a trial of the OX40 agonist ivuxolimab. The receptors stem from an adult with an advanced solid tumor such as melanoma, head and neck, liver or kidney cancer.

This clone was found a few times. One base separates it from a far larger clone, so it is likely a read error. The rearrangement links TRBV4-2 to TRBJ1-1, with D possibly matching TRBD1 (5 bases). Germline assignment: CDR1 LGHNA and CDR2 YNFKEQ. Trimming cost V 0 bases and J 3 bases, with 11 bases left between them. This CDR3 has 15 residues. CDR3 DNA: TGTGCCAGCAGCCAAGAGTGGCAGGGCTACACTGAAGCTTTCTTT. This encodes CASSQEWQGYTEAFF.

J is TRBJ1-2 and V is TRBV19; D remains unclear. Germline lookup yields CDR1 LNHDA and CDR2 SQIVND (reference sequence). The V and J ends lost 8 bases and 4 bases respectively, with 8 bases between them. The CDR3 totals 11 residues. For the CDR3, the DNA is TGTGCCAGTGGACGGACCTATGGCTACACCTTC. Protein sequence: CASGRTYGYTF.

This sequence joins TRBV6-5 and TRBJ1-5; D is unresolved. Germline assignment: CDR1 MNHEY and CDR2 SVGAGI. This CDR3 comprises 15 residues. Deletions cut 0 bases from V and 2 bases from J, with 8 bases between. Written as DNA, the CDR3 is TGTGCCAGCAGTTACTCACCGGGCCGCAATCAGCCCCAGCATTTT. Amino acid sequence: CASSYSPGRNQPQHF.

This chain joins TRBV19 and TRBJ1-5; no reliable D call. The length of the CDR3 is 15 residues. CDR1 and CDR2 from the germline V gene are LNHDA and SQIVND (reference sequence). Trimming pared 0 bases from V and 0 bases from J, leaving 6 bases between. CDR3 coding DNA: TGTGCCAGTAGTATAGAGGCAGATAGCAATCAGCCCCAGCATTTT. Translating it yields CASSIEADSNQPQHF.

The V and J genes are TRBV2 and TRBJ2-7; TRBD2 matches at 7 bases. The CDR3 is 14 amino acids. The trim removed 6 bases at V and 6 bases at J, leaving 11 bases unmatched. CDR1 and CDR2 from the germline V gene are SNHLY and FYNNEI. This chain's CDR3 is CASRESGERFEQYF. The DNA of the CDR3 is TGTGCCAGCAGGGAGAGCGGGGAAAGGTTCGAGCAGTACTTC.

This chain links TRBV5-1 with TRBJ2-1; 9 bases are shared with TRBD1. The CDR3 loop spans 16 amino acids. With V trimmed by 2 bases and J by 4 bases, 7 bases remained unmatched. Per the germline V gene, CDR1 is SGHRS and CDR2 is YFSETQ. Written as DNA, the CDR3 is TGCGCCAGCAGCTTACTACCGGACAGGGGTTACAATGAGCAGTTCTTC. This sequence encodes CASSLLPDRGYNEQFF.

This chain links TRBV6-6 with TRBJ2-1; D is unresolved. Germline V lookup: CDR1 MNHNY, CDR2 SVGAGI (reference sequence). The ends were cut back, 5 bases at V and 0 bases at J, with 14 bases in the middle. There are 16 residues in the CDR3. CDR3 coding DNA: TGTGCCAGCAGTCGCCCCCAGGTATACTCCTACAATGAGCAGTTCTTC. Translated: CASSRPQVYSYNEQFF.

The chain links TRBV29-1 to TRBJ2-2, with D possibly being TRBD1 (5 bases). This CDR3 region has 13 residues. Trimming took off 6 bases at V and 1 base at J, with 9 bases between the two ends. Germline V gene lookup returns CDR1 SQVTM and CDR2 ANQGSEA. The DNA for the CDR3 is TGCAGCGTGATCGGACAGAACACCGGGGAGCTGTTTTTT. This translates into CSVIGQNTGELFF.

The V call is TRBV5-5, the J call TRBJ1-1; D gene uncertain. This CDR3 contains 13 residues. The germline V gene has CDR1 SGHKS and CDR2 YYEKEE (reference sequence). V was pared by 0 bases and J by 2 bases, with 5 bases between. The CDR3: CASSLGGNTEAFF. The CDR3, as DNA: TGTGCCAGCAGCTTGGGGGGAAACACTGAAGCTTTCTTT.

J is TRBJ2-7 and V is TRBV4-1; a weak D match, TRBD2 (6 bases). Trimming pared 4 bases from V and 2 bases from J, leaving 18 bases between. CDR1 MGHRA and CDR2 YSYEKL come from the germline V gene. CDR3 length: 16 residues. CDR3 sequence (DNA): TGCGCCAGCAGCCCAGACCGGGACTTTTTCACCTACGAGCAGTACTTC. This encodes CASSPDRDFFTYEQYF.

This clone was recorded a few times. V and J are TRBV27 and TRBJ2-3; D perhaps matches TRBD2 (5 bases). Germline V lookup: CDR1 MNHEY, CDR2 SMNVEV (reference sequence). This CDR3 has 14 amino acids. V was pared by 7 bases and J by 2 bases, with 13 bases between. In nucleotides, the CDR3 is TGTGCCAGCATGGATAGCGACCTCACAGATACGCAGTATTTT. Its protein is CASMDSDLTDTQYF.

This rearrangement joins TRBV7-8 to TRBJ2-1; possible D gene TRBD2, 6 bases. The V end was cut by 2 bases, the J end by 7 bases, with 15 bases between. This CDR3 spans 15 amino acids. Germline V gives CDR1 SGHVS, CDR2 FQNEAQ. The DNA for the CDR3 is TGTGCCAGCAGCTTATCCACTAGCCACGGGAATGAGCAGTTCTTC. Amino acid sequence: CASSLSTSHGNEQFF.

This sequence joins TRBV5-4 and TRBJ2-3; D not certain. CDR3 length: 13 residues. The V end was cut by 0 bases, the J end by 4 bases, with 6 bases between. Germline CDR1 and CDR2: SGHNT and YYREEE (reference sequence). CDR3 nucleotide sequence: TGTGCCAGCAGCTTGGATGGGTCAGATACGCAGTATTTT. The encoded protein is CASSLDGSDTQYF.

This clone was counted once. For the CDR3, the DNA is TGTGCCAGCAGCTTTAAGGCAGGGGCGTACAATGAGCAGTTCTTC. Translation gives CASSFKAGAYNEQFF. V and J are TRBV7-9 and TRBJ2-1; D is perhaps TRBD1 (6 bases). V lost 3 bases to trimming and J lost 4 bases, with 13 bases between them. The CDR3 has 15 amino acids. Germline-derived CDR1 and CDR2 are SEHNR and FQNEAQ (reference sequence). The full variable domain, with the rest looked up from reference TRBV7-9 and TRBJ2-1, is DTGVSQNPRHKITKRGQNVTFRCDPISEHNRLYWYRQTLGQGPEFLTYFQNEAQLEKSRLLSDRFSAERPKGSFSTLEIQRTEQGDSAMYLCASSFKAGAYNEQFFGPGTRLTVL.

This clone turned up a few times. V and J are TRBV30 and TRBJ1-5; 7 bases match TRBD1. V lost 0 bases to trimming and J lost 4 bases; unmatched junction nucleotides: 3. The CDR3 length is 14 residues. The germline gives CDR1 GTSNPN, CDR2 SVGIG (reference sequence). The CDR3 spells CAWSVSRGNQPQHF. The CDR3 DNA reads TGTGCCTGGAGTGTTAGCAGGGGGAATCAGCCCCAGCATTTT.

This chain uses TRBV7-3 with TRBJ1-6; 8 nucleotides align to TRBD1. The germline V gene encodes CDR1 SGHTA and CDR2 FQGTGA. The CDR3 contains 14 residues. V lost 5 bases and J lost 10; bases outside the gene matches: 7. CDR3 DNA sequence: TGTGCCAGCAGCCAAGGACAGGGTGGGTCACCCCTCCACTTT. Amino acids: CASSQGQGGSPLHF.

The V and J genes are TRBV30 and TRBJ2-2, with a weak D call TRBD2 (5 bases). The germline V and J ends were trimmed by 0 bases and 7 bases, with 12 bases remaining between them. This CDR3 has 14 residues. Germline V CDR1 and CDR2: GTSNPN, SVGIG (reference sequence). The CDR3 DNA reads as TGTGCCTGGAGTGTAACTAGTACGAGCGGGGAGCTGTTTTTT. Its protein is CAWSVTSTSGELFF.

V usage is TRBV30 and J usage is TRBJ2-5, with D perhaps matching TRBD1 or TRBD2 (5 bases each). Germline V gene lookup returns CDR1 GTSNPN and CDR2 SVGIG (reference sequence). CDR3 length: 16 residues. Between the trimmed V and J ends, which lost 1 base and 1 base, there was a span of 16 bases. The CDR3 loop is CAWSDPLQGPQETQYF. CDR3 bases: TGTGCCTGGAGTGACCCCCTCCAGGGACCCCAAGAGACCCAGTACTTC.

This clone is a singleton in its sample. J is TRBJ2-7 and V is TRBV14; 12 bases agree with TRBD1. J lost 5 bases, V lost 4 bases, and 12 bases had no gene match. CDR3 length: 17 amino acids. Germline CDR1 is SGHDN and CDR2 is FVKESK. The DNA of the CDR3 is TGTGCCAGCAGCCCCATTACCTCCGGGACAGGGGGCCACGAGCAGTACTTC. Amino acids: CASSPITSGTGGHEQYF.

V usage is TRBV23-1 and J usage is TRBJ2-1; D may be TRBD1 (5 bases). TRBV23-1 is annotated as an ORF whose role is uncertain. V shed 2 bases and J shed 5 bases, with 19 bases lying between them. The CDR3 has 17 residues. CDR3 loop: CASSQPRKGNVDNEQFF. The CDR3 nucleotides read TGCGCCAGCAGTCAACCCCGGAAGGGGAATGTGGACAATGAGCAGTTCTTC.

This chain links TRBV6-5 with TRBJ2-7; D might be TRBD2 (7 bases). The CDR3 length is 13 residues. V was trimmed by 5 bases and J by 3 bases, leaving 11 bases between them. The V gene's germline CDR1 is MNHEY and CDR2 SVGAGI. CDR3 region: CASSRGGDYEQYF. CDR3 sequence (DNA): TGTGCCAGCAGTAGGGGGGGGGACTACGAGCAGTACTTC.